This T cell receptor (beta chain) stems from a study of T cells after yellow fever vaccination. Study context: The authors prepared low-cell-number fractions using SMART-Seq v4 Ultra Low Input.

This clonotype has a handful of counts. TCRdb reanalysed the 5' RACE reads using MiXCR and keeps one entry per CDR3 protein. The sample yields some 300,000 distinct CDR3 sequences, around 10% seen once. The CDR3 runs to 12 residues. CDR1 is SGHVS, CDR2 FQNEAQ, per germline. With V trimmed by 5 bases and J by 11 bases, 7 bases remained unmatched. This specimen was CD4+ T cells sorted from PBMCs, taken 45 days after the yellow fever booster vaccination. The chain combines TRBV7-8 with TRBJ2-3, with 7 bases aligning to TRBD1. This clonotype originated in a man younger than 30 who received the YFV17D yellow fever vaccine. The CDR3 sequence is CASSPDRSRQYF. The CDR3 DNA reads as TGTGCCAGCAGCCCGGACAGGTCCCGGCAGTATTTT.